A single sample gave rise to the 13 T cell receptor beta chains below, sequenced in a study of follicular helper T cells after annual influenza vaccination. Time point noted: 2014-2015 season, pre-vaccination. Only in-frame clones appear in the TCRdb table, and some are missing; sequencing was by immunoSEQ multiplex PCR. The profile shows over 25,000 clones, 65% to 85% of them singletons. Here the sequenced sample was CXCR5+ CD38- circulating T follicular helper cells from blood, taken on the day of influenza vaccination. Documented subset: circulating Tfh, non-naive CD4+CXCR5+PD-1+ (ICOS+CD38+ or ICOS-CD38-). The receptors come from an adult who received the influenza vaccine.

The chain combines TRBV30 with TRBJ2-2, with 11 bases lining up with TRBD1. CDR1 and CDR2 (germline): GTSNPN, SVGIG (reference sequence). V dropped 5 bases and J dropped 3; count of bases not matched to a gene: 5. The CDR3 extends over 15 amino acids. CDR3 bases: TGTGCCTGGGGGACAGGGGGAGAAGACACCGGGGAGCTGTTTTTT. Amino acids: CAWGTGGEDTGELFF.

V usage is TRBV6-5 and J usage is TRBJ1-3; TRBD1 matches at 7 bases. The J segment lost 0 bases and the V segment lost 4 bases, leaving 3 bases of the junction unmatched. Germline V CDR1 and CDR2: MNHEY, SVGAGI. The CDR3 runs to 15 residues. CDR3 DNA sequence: TGTGCCAGCAGTTCCGCAGGGGGCTCTGGAAACACCATATATTTT. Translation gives CASSSAGGSGNTIYF.

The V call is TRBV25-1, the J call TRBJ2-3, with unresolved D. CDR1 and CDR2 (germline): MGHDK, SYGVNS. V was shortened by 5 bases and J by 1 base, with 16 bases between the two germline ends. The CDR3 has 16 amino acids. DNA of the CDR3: TGTGCCAGCAGTCGCCCCACCGGGTTTGGCACAGATACGCAGTATTTT. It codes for CASSRPTGFGTDTQYF.

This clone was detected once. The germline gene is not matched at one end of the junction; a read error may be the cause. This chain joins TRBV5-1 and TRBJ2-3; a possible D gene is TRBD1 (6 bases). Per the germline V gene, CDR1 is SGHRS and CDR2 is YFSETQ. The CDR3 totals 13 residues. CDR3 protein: CASMLDSTDTQCF. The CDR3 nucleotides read TGCGCCAGCATGTTGGACAGCACAGATACGCAGTGTTTT.

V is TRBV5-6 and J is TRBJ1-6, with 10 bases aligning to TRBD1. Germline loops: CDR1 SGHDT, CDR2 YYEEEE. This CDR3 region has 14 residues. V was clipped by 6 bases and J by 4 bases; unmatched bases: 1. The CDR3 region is CASTGQGYNSPLHF. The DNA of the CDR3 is TGTGCCAGCACGGGACAGGGGTATAATTCACCCCTCCACTTT.

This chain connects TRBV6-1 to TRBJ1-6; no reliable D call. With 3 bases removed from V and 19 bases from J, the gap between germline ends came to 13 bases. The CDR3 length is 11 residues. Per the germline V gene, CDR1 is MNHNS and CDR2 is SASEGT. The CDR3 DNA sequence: TGTGCCAGCAGTGATTCGGTGACACCGCACTTT. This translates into CASSDSVTPHF.

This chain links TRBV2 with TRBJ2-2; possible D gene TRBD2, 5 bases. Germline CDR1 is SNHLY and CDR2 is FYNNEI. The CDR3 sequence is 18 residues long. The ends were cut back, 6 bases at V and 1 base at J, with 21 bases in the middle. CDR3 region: CASRAPGVAWKNTGELFF. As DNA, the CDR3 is TGTGCCAGCAGGGCCCCCGGGGTCGCCTGGAAGAACACCGGGGAGCTGTTTTTT.

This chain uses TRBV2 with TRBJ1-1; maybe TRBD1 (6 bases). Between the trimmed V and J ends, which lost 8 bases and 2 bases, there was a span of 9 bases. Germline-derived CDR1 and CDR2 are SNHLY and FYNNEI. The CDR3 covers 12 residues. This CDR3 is CASHRANTEAFF. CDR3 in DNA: TGTGCCAGCCACAGGGCAAACACTGAAGCTTTCTTT.

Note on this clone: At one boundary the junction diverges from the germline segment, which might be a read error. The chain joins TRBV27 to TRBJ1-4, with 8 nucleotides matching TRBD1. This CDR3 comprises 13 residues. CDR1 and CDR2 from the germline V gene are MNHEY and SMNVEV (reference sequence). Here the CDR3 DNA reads TGTGCCACAGGACAGGGTCGGAATGAAAAACCGTTTTTT. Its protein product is CATGQGRNEKPFF.

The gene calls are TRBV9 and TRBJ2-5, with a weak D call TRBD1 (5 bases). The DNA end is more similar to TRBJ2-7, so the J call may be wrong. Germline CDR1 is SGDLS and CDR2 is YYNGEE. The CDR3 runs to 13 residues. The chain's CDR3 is CASSVGPDNEQYF. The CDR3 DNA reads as TGTGCCAGCAGCGTAGGTCCGGACAACGAGCAGTACTTC.

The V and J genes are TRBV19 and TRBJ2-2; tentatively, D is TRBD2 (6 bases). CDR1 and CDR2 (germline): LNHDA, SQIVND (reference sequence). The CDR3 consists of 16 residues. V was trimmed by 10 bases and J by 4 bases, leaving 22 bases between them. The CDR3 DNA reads TGTGCCACTAAATCCCGCGGGGTGGCGGGCACCGGGGAGCTGTTTTTT. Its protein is CATKSRGVAGTGELFF.

The CDR3 loop is CASSVDRGNGYTF. The CDR3 nucleotides read TGTGCCAGCAGCGTGGACAGGGGGAATGGCTACACCTTC. This chain connects TRBV9 to TRBJ1-2, with 10 nucleotides matching TRBD1. CDR3 length: 13 amino acids. The germline V gene encodes CDR1 SGDLS and CDR2 YYNGEE. V gave up 2 bases and J gave up 6 bases; unmatched junction bases: 1.

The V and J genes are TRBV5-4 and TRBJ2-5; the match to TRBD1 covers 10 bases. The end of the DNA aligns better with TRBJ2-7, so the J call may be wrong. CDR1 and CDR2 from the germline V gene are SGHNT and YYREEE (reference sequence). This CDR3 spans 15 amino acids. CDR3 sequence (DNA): TGTGCCAGCAGCTTGAGGCGACAGGGGGCCAACGAGCAGTACTTC. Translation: CASSLRRQGANEQYF.